One and the same sample provided the 32 T cell receptor beta chains below, sequenced in a study of identical twins. TCRdb itself ran the 5' RACE reads through MiXCR, one entry per CDR3 protein. The sample contains hundreds of thousands of distinct CDR3 sequences, 9% to 15% of which appear only once. The same specimen was also included in a second study, on yellow fever vaccine responses in identical twins.

The material sequenced was PBMCs. Source of these receptors: a woman aged 18-29 years in good health.

The J gene is TRBJ2-3, the V gene TRBV12-3 or TRBV12-4; 13 nucleotides line up with TRBD2. This CDR3 has 17 amino acids. Germline trimming cut 3 bases from V and 3 bases from J; bases unmatched to any gene: 6. CDR3 in DNA: TGTGCCAGCAGTTTTATCACTAGCGGGAGGGCTACAGATACGCAGTATTTT. As protein: CASSFITSGRATDTQYF.

The CDR3 bases are TGTGCCAGCAGCTTAAGCCTAGCGGGATCTAGCACAGATACGCAGTATTTT. Translated: CASSLSLAGSSTDTQYF. The chain links TRBV7-9 to TRBJ2-3; 9 bases fit TRBD2. With 2 bases clipped from V and 0 bases from J, the junction kept 6 bases outside the gene matches. The CDR3 covers 17 residues. CDR1 is SEHNR, CDR2 FQNEAQ, per germline (reference sequence).

The CDR3 region is CRLARGHDEQYV. DNA of the CDR3: TGCAGATTGGCCCGAGGGCACGACGAGCAGTACGTC. The chain couples TRBV20-1 to TRBJ2-7, with a weak D call TRBD2 (5 bases). The CDR3 spans 12 residues. Germline CDR1 DFQATT, CDR2 SNEGSKA (reference sequence).

V is TRBV3-1 and J is TRBJ2-7, with 8 bases fitting TRBD2. The CDR3 has 18 residues. The germline CDR1 and CDR2 sequences are LGHDT and YNNKEL (reference sequence). V was pared by 0 bases and J by 3 bases, with 13 bases of the junction left unmatched. CDR3 nucleotides: TGTGCCAGCAGCCAAGAATTTCGACTAGCGCTTCCCAACTACGAGCAGTACTTC. It encodes CASSQEFRLALPNYEQYF.

V and J are TRBV11-3 and TRBJ2-5, with D unresolved. The CDR3 spans 14 residues. V lost 7 bases and J lost 1, with 13 bases in between. CDR1 is SGHNT and CDR2 is YENEEA in the germline V gene. The CDR3 DNA sequence: TGTGCCAGCAACAACGACGGTCCCCAAGAGACCCAGTACTTC. This encodes CASNNDGPQETQYF.

The chain combines TRBV20-1 with TRBJ1-1, with D possibly matching TRBD1 (6 bases). CDR3 length equals 11 residues. Trimming removed 7 bases at V and 7 bases at J, with 13 bases between. From germline, CDR1 is DFQATT and CDR2 SNEGSKA (reference sequence). The CDR3 loop is CSVGGGGEAFF. CDR3 coding DNA: TGCAGTGTTGGGGGCGGCGGTGAAGCTTTCTTT.

This rearrangement joins TRBV3-1 to TRBJ2-1; D is possibly TRBD1 (6 bases). This CDR3 contains 15 residues. CDR1 is LGHDT and CDR2 is YNNKEL in the germline V gene (reference sequence). V lost 9 bases to trimming and J lost 5 bases, with 20 bases between them. CDR3 protein: CASSRAGAGHNEQFF. The DNA of the CDR3 is TGTGCCAGTTCTCGGGCAGGGGCAGGACACAATGAGCAGTTCTTC.

The V and J genes are TRBV6-1 and TRBJ2-1; 12 bases fit TRBD2. The CDR3 length is 15 residues. Per the germline V gene, CDR1 is MNHNS and CDR2 is SASEGT. The V and J ends lost 4 bases and 5 bases, in that order; junction bases with no gene match: 3. CDR3 nucleotide sequence: TGTGCCAGCAGTGTGACTAGCGGGAGCGACAATGAGCAGTTCTTC. The encoded protein is CASSVTSGSDNEQFF.

The V and J genes are TRBV20-1 and TRBJ2-3; D ambiguous. Germline V gives CDR1 DFQATT, CDR2 SNEGSKA (reference sequence). This CDR3 spans 15 amino acids. V was clipped by 6 bases and J by 1 base, with 17 bases between them. The CDR3 DNA follows: TGCAGTGCCCACCCCCCACCTCCCCGCACAGATACGCAGTATTTT. The encoded protein is CSAHPPPPRTDTQYF.

This clonotype was seen a few times. The chain is built from TRBV28 and TRBJ2-7, with D perhaps TRBD1 or TRBD2 (5 bases each). Germline CDR1 and CDR2: MDHEN and SYDVKM. With 6 bases removed from V and 3 bases from J, the gap between germline ends came to 12 bases. The CDR3 extends over 13 amino acids. CDR3 sequence reads: CASRGDSLYEQYF. The CDR3 DNA follows: TGTGCCAGCAGGGGAGACAGCCTCTACGAGCAGTACTTC.

There are many counts of this clonotype. The rearrangement uses TRBV20-1 and TRBJ2-2, with D perhaps matching TRBD2 (5 bases). V shed 1 base and J shed 0 bases, with 6 bases lying between them. This CDR3 comprises 14 residues. Per germline, CDR1 DFQATT and CDR2 SNEGSKA (reference sequence). This CDR3 reads CSARVGANTGELFF. The CDR3 nucleotides are TGCAGTGCTAGAGTGGGAGCGAACACCGGGGAGCTGTTTTTT.

The V gene is TRBV2, the J gene TRBJ1-1; the D gene is possibly TRBD1 (6 bases). This CDR3 is 11 amino acids long. V was cut by 8 bases and J by 5 bases, with 9 bases left in between. Germline loops: CDR1 SNHLY, CDR2 FYNNEI. CDR3 nucleotides: TGTGCCAGCGCCCAGGGGACTGAAGCTTTCTTT. Residues: CASAQGTEAFF.

Only a few counts were recorded for this clonotype. The chain couples TRBV23-1 to TRBJ2-2, with a weak D call TRBD1 (5 bases). TRBV23-1 is annotated as an ORF whose role is uncertain. This CDR3 comprises 16 residues. With 1 base removed from V and 2 bases from J, the gap between germline ends came to 11 bases. CDR3 DNA: TGCGCCAGCAGTCAATGGGAAGGGGTCAACACCGGGGAGCTGTTTTTT. This translates into CASSQWEGVNTGELFF.

This clonotype was recorded a few times. The genes are TRBV6-5 and TRBJ1-2; no clear D gene. Trimming took 0 bases from V and 8 from J, leaving 10 bases between them. Germline V CDR1 and CDR2: MNHEY, SVGAGI. This CDR3 contains 13 residues. The CDR3 sequence is CASSYSLGSGYTF. The CDR3 DNA reads as TGTGCCAGCAGTTACTCCTTGGGGAGCGGCTACACCTTC.

This chain uses TRBV27 with TRBJ1-5, with 8 bases lining up with TRBD1. Trimming cost V 5 bases and J 4 bases; bases outside gene matches: 13. In germline, CDR1 is MNHEY, CDR2 SMNVEV (reference sequence). The CDR3 totals 17 residues. CDR3 region: CASSPLVGQGFNQPQHF. In DNA, the CDR3 is TGTGCCAGCAGTCCCCTGGTAGGACAGGGTTTTAATCAGCCCCAGCATTTT.

Many counts were recorded for this clonotype. The CDR3 region is CASSGTGPSNQPQHF. The CDR3 nucleotides are TGTGCCAGCAGTGGGACAGGCCCTAGCAATCAGCCCCAGCATTTT. The chain has TRBV6-8 and TRBJ1-5; 8 bases fit TRBD1. The germline gives CDR1 MNHGY, CDR2 SAAAGT. This CDR3 is 15 amino acids long. Germline trimming cut 5 bases from V and 0 bases from J; bases unmatched to any gene: 3.

Comment on this clonotype: A read error may produce the germline difference seen at one junction end. The J gene is TRBJ2-7, the V gene TRBV6-5; D perhaps matches TRBD1 (5 bases). CDR1 is MNHEY, CDR2 SVGAGI, per germline. The CDR3 contains 14 residues. Here the CDR3 DNA reads TGTGCCAGCAGTTACGGAGTCGACAGCTACGAGCAGTGCTTC. It codes for CASSYGVDSYEQCF.

This clonotype was seen a handful of times. Because the CDR3's place on the DNA is in doubt, the DNA is left out and the CDR3 is given as listed by TCRdb. The chain has TRBV6-5 and TRBJ1-5; TRBD1 reflects the table's D call only, with no check against the DNA. Per germline, CDR1 MNHEY and CDR2 SVGAGI. The CDR3 numbers 15 amino acids, ends counted. The CDR3 region is CASSYSGQGISPSIF.

This clonotype was seen once. V and J are TRBV29-1 and TRBJ2-1; the match to TRBD1 covers 7 bases. CDR1 is SQVTM and CDR2 is ANQGSEA in the germline V gene. Trimming at V came to 3 bases and at J to 8 bases, leaving 7 bases not matched to a gene. CDR3 size: 13 residues. The CDR3 here is CSVELGQYYEQFF. The CDR3 DNA reads as TGCAGCGTTGAGTTGGGACAGTACTATGAGCAGTTCTTC.

The J gene is TRBJ1-3, the V gene TRBV4-1, with no clear D. The CDR3 is 19 amino acids. Germline V gives CDR1 MGHRA, CDR2 YSYEKL. V lost 1 base, J lost 0 bases, and 19 bases lay in between. The CDR3 sequence: CASSQAAGILFSSGNTIYF. As DNA, the CDR3 is TGCGCCAGCAGCCAAGCGGCAGGTATCCTTTTTAGCTCTGGAAACACCATATATTTT.

This clonotype was observed at least ten times. The chain links TRBV27 to TRBJ2-1; D is unresolved. The CDR3 is 11 amino acids. Between the trimmed V and J ends, which lost 5 bases and 7 bases, there was a span of 6 bases. The germline CDR1 and CDR2 sequences are MNHEY and SMNVEV (reference sequence). The CDR3 DNA follows: TGTGCCAGCAGTAACGGGAATGAGCAGTTCTTC. Translation gives CASSNGNEQFF.

The chain recombines TRBV9 with TRBJ2-7; D is possibly TRBD2 (5 bases). Germline CDR1 reads SGDLS; CDR2 reads YYNGEE. The ends were cut back, 1 base at V and 4 bases at J, with 21 bases in the middle. The CDR3 sequence is 17 residues long. The CDR3: CASSVSPATPGSYEQYF. Written as DNA, the CDR3 is TGTGCCAGCAGCGTATCCCCGGCAACCCCTGGGAGTTACGAGCAGTACTTC. The full variable domain, in which reference TRBV9 and TRBJ2-7 provide the parts outside the CDR3, is DSGVTQTPKHLITATGQRVTLRCSPRSGDLSVYWYQQSLDQGLQFLIQYYNGEERAKGNILERFSAQQFPDLHSELNLSSLELGDSALYFCASSVSPATPGSYEQYFGPGTRLTVT.

This clonotype has more than one count but fewer than ten. The chain is built from TRBV20-1 and TRBJ1-1; no firm D call. Deletions cut 3 bases from V and 4 bases from J, with 12 bases between. This CDR3 spans 13 amino acids. CDR1 DFQATT and CDR2 SNEGSKA come from the germline V gene (reference sequence). The CDR3 spells CSARVSRITEAFF. The CDR3 DNA is TGCAGTGCTAGGGTCTCCAGGATCACTGAAGCTTTCTTT.

The chain is built from TRBV7-9 and TRBJ2-1; D is unresolved. Germline V lookup: CDR1 SEHNR, CDR2 FQNEAQ (reference sequence). Trimming stripped 1 base from V and 3 bases from J, with 13 bases between. The CDR3 spans 16 residues. The CDR3 loop reads CASSLEEQPGYNEQFF. CDR3 bases: TGTGCCAGCAGCTTAGAGGAGCAGCCAGGCTACAATGAGCAGTTCTTC.

This clonotype was seen a few times. This sequence joins TRBV5-1 and TRBJ2-5; D perhaps matches TRBD2 (5 bases). Trimming removed 0 bases from V and 2 bases from J, with 8 bases in between. CDR1 is SGHRS, CDR2 YFSETQ, per germline. The CDR3 loop spans 14 amino acids. This CDR3 is CASSLEDFQETQYF. The CDR3 nucleotides are TGCGCCAGCAGCTTGGAGGACTTTCAAGAGACCCAGTACTTC. Looking up the rest from reference TRBV5-1 and TRBJ2-5 gives the full variable domain: KAGVTQTPRYLIKTRGQQVTLSCSPISGHRSVSWYQQTPGQGLQFLFEYFSETQRNKGNFPGRFSGRQFSNSRSEMNVSTLELGDSALYLCASSLEDFQETQYFGPGTRLLVL.

The V and J genes are TRBV10-3 and TRBJ2-7; 10 nucleotides align to TRBD1. V gave up 6 bases and J gave up 3 bases; unmatched junction bases: 5. Germline loops: CDR1 ENHRY, CDR2 SYGVKD. The CDR3 extends over 14 amino acids. Here the CDR3 reads CAISAGQGRYEQYF. In DNA, the CDR3 is TGTGCCATCAGCGCGGGACAGGGGCGCTACGAGCAGTACTTC.

The V and J genes are TRBV3-1 and TRBJ1-1; 8 nucleotides line up with TRBD1. The V and J ends lost 10 bases and 0 bases, in that order; junction bases with no gene match: 7. This CDR3 spans 14 amino acids. Germline V gives CDR1 LGHDT, CDR2 YNNKEL (reference sequence). The CDR3 DNA follows: TGTGCCACCAGGGACAGGAGGATGAACACTGAAGCTTTCTTT. Amino acid sequence: CATRDRRMNTEAFF. Full variable domain (missing parts from reference TRBV3-1 and TRBJ1-1): DTAVSQTPKYLVTQMGNDKSIKCEQNLGHDTMYWYKQDSKKFLKIMFSYNNKELIINETVPNRFSPKSPDKAHLNLHINSLELGDSAVYFCATRDRRMNTEAFFGQGTRLTVV.

This clonotype appeared many times. This chain uses TRBV12-3 or TRBV12-4 with TRBJ1-2; D unclear. V was cut by 8 bases and J by 3 bases, with 22 bases left in between. The CDR3 length is 16 residues. The CDR3 coding sequence is TGTGCCAGCCATATCCGATCAGTCCCGCGGGACTATGGCTACACCTTC. The encoded protein is CASHIRSVPRDYGYTF.

The rearrangement links TRBV6-2 or TRBV6-3 to TRBJ2-5, with 9 nucleotides matching TRBD1. With V trimmed by 5 bases and J by 5 bases, 6 bases remained unmatched. There are 14 residues in the CDR3. From germline, CDR1 is MNHEY and CDR2 SVGEGT. This CDR3 reads CASSGQGHSETQYF. In DNA, the CDR3 is TGTGCCAGCAGTGGACAGGGGCATTCGGAGACCCAGTACTTC.

As for this clonotype: At one end the junction does not follow the germline gene, possibly because of a read error. The chain uses TRBV11-2 and TRBJ2-5; D not certain. CDR3 length: 16 residues. The germline CDR1 and CDR2 sequences are SGHAT and FQNNGV. The CDR3 bases are TGTGCCAGCAGCATAGATATAAACTACGCCCAAGAGACCCAGTACTTC. Amino acid sequence: CASSIDINYAQETQYF. The full variable domain, rest sourced from reference TRBV11-2 and TRBJ2-5, is EAGVAQSPRYKIIEKRQSVAFWCNPISGHATLYWYQQILGQGPKLLIQFQNNGVVDDSQLPKDRFSAERLKGVDSTLKIQPAKLEDSAVYLCASSIDINYAQETQYFGPGTRLLVL.

The rearrangement joins TRBV6-5 to TRBJ2-7, with 10 bases aligning to TRBD2. V lost 0 bases, J lost 5 bases, and 10 bases stayed unmatched. The length of the CDR3 is 17 residues. Germline loops: CDR1 MNHEY, CDR2 SVGAGI. CDR3 region: CASSYSNPLAGVDEQYV. The CDR3 bases are TGTGCCAGCAGTTACTCTAACCCCCTAGCGGGGGTCGACGAGCAGTACGTC.

This clonotype has ten or more counts. V is TRBV25-1 and J is TRBJ2-5; tentatively, D is TRBD2 (6 bases). V lost 3 bases to trimming and J lost 5 bases, with 13 bases between them. The CDR3 covers 14 residues. CDR1 is MGHDK and CDR2 is SYGVNS in the germline V gene. The CDR3 loop reads CASSDKAEGETQYF. The CDR3 nucleotides read TGTGCCAGCAGTGATAAGGCGGAGGGGGAGACCCAGTACTTC.